The source of this TCR beta chain is a study of T cells in Graves' hyperthyroidism and ophthalmopathy. Study details: Before any treatment, at initial diagnosis, peripheral blood was collected. Overall study results and limits: Appearing also in blood were most of the thyroid clonotypes expanded above 0.001.

There are 13 residues in the CDR3. Germline values: CDR1 SGHAT, CDR2 FQDESV (reference sequence). Worth noting for this clonotype: Its antigen is currently unknown. Germline is not matched at one junction end, which may reflect a read error.

Disease duration under 2 months; hyperthyroidism patients were aged 18 to 65. PBMCs came from around 9.7 ml fresh peripheral blood. What was amplified from RNA transcripts were TCR beta CDR3 regions. The TCR CDR3 was amplified in a first-round RT-PCR using the HTBI primer set. TCRdb re-called the multiplex PCR reads through MiXCR, storing one row per CDR3 protein. The sample lists 540,000 or so distinct CDR3 sequences; approximately 14% were seen once. Sequencing used blood. The V gene is TRBV11-1, the J gene TRBJ1-5, with D unresolved. The sequence derives from a woman aged 25 to 39 with Graves' hyperthyroidism. CDR3 coding DNA: TGTGCCAGCAGCTTAACGGGGAATCAGCACCAGCATTTT. Its translation is CASSLTGNQHQHF. The entire variable domain, with the rest obtained from reference TRBV11-1 and TRBJ1-5, is as follows: EAEVAQSPRYKITEKSQAVAFWCDPISGHATLYWYRQILGQGPELLVQFQDESVVDDSQLPKDRFSAERLKGVDSTLKIQPAELGDSAMYLCASSLTGNQHQHFGDGTRLSIL.